This is a list of T cell receptor beta chains from one sample in a study of blood T cell repertoires in COVID-19. Generated by immunoSEQ multiplex PCR, the TCRdb table keeps only in-frame clones and is missing some. The sample contains around 200,000 clones, 86% of which appear only once. Sequencing was done on a sample of PBMCs or T cells enriched from blood (not recorded which). The source is a woman aged 25 to 39 who had been exposed to COVID-19. Both conserved end residues are part of each CDR3. Each record gives: clone size, J gene, V gene, D gene, CDR3 protein, CDR3 DNA. The D gene is left open where the match is weak. The size of a clone is reported for some rows only, either as once, few or many, or as a class for expanded clones.

size: -
J: TRBJ1-2
V: TRBV10-2
D: TRBD1
CDR3: CASRRTGGDYGYTF
DNA: TGCGCCAGCAGGAGGACAGGGGGGGACTATGGCTACACCTTC

size: -
J: TRBJ1-2
V: TRBV6-5
D: -
CDR3: CASSYSTGNGYTF
DNA: TGTGCCAGCAGTTACTCAACAGGGAATGGCTACACCTTC

size: -
J: TRBJ2-7
V: TRBV23-1
D: -
CDR3: CASRETGTVREQYF
DNA: TGCGCCAGCAGGGAGACAGGGACTGTGAGGGAGCAGTACTTC

size: -
J: TRBJ2-2
V: TRBV14
D: TRBD1
CDR3: CASSQVVGTGDTAGELFF
DNA: TGTGCCAGCAGCCAAGTGGTAGGGACAGGGGACACCGCCGGGGAGCTGTTTTTT

size: once
J: TRBJ2-3
V: TRBV5-6
D: -
CDR3: CASSFWLQGASTDTQYF
DNA: TGTGCCAGCAGCTTTTGGCTGCAGGGCGCTTCCACAGATACGCAGTATTTT

size: -
J: TRBJ2-7
V: TRBV4-1
D: -
CDR3: CASSQELLGDRPYEQYF
DNA: TGCGCCAGCAGCCAAGAATTATTAGGAGACAGACCCTACGAGCAGTACTTC

size: -
J: TRBJ1-3
V: TRBV19
D: -
CDR3: CASSMEGRNTIYF
DNA: TGTGCCAGTAGTATGGAGGGCAGAAACACCATATATTTT

size: -
J: TRBJ1-5
V: TRBV19
D: TRBD1
CDR3: CASSLGQGRQPQHF
DNA: TGTGCCAGTAGCCTAGGACAGGGGAGGCAGCCCCAGCATTTT

size: -
J: TRBJ2-7
V: TRBV4-1
D: TRBD1
CDR3: CASSQGTGDPYEQYF
DNA: TGCGCCAGCAGCCAAGGGACAGGGGATCCCTACGAGCAGTACTTC

size: -
J: TRBJ1-5
V: TRBV12-3/TRBV12-4
D: -
CDR3: CASRIPNQPQHF
DNA: TGTGCCAGCAGAATCCCGAATCAGCCCCAGCATTTT

size: -
J: TRBJ1-6
V: TRBV3-1/TRBV3-2
D: -
CDR3: CASTPRAPGNSPLHF
DNA: TGTGCCAGCACTCCACGGGCCCCGGGGAATTCACCCCTCCACTTT

size: -
J: TRBJ2-3
V: TRBV5-1
D: TRBD1
CDR3: CASSVGTATDTQYF
DNA: TGCGCCAGCAGCGTCGGGACAGCCACAGATACGCAGTATTTT

size: -
J: TRBJ2-7
V: TRBV19
D: -
CDR3: CASSIVAGPHEQYF
DNA: TGTGCCAGTAGTATAGTGGCGGGCCCCCACGAGCAGTACTTC

size: -
J: TRBJ1-5
V: TRBV2
D: -
CDR3: CASKGGGSSNQPQHF
DNA: TGTGCCAGCAAGGGGGGGGGAAGTAGCAATCAGCCCCAGCATTTT

size: -
J: TRBJ1-3
V: TRBV9
D: TRBD1
CDR3: CASSVEGGGNTIYF
DNA: TGTGCCAGCAGCGTAGAAGGGGGCGGAAACACCATATATTTT

size: -
J: TRBJ2-1
V: TRBV7-9
D: TRBD1
CDR3: CASSPYRQGNEQFF
DNA: TGTGCCAGCAGCCCCTACAGACAGGGGAATGAGCAGTTCTTC

size: -
J: TRBJ1-4
V: TRBV19
D: TRBD1
CDR3: CASGQGSTNEKLFF
DNA: TGTGCCAGTGGACAGGGGTCAACTAATGAAAAACTGTTTTTT

size: -
J: TRBJ1-1
V: TRBV9
D: -
CDR3: CASSGGGGTEAFF
DNA: TGTGCCAGCAGCGGGGGAGGTGGCACTGAAGCTTTCTTT

size: -
J: TRBJ1-1
V: TRBV28
D: TRBD1
CDR3: CASSLSPRTGGTEAFF
DNA: TGTGCCAGCAGTTTATCCCCCAGGACAGGGGGAACTGAAGCTTTCTTT

size: -
J: TRBJ1-3
V: TRBV7-8
D: -
CDR3: CASSRGISGNTIYF
DNA: TGTGCCAGCAGCAGGGGCATCTCTGGAAACACCATATATTTT

size: -
J: TRBJ2-2
V: TRBV27
D: TRBD1
CDR3: CASSLRQGSGELFF
DNA: TGTGCCAGCAGTCTAAGACAGGGATCCGGGGAGCTGTTTTTT

size: -
J: TRBJ1-3
V: TRBV6-1
D: -
CDR3: CASSEQGSSGNTIYF
DNA: TGTGCCAGCAGTGAACAGGGCAGCTCTGGAAACACCATATATTTT

size: -
J: TRBJ2-1
V: TRBV6-5
D: TRBD1
CDR3: CASSYWTGGRGEQFF
DNA: TGTGCCAGCAGTTACTGGACAGGGGGCCGGGGTGAGCAGTTCTTC

size: -
J: TRBJ1-1
V: TRBV28
D: -
CDR3: CASRATGFTEAFF
DNA: TGTGCCAGCAGGGCGACGGGGTTCACTGAAGCTTTCTTT

size: -
J: TRBJ2-7
V: TRBV2
D: -
CDR3: CASSEGWGRSSYEQYF
DNA: TGTGCCAGCAGTGAAGGTTGGGGGAGGAGCTCCTACGAGCAGTACTTC

size: -
J: TRBJ1-3
V: TRBV19
D: -
CDR3: CASSAGRRVSGNTIYF
DNA: TGTGCCAGTAGTGCGGGACGGAGGGTCTCTGGAAACACCATATATTTT

size: -
J: TRBJ2-7
V: TRBV5-1
D: TRBD1
CDR3: CASSLASGTGSYEQYF
DNA: TGCGCCAGCAGCTTGGCTTCCGGGACAGGTTCCTACGAGCAGTACTTC

size: -
J: TRBJ2-7
V: TRBV27
D: -
CDR3: CASSLSRPGDLGYEQYF
DNA: TGTGCCAGCAGTTTATCCCGACCGGGGGATCTAGGCTACGAGCAGTACTTC

size: few
J: TRBJ1-2
V: TRBV19
D: TRBD1
CDR3: CASSRAGTGDVNGYTF
DNA: TGTGCCAGTAGTAGGGCCGGGACAGGGGATGTCAATGGCTACACCTTC

size: -
J: TRBJ1-6
V: TRBV5-1
D: -
CDR3: CASQTGYNSPLHF
DNA: TGCGCCAGCCAGACGGGTTATAATTCACCCCTCCACTTT

size: -
J: TRBJ1-2
V: TRBV11-2
D: TRBD1
CDR3: CASSLGWPGGGYTF
DNA: TGTGCCAGCAGCTTAGGGTGGCCAGGGGGCGGCTACACCTTC

size: once
J: TRBJ2-3
V: TRBV3-1/TRBV3-2
D: TRBD2
CDR3: CASSHLGLVHNTQYF
DNA: TGTGCCAGCAGCCACTTGGGACTAGTCCATAATACGCAGTATTTT

size: once
J: TRBJ1-1
V: TRBV11-2
D: TRBD1
CDR3: CASSPGPGTGDTEAFF
DNA: TGTGCCAGCAGCCCCGGACCCGGGACAGGGGACACTGAAGCTTTCTTT

size: -
J: TRBJ2-1
V: TRBV7-2
D: -
CDR3: CASSLAWAYNEQFF
DNA: TGTGCCAGCAGCTTAGCCTGGGCATACAATGAGCAGTTCTTC

size: -
J: TRBJ2-2
V: TRBV7-8
D: TRBD1
CDR3: CASSPQGARTGELFF
DNA: TGTGCCAGCAGCCCACAGGGGGCGCGGACCGGGGAGCTGTTTTTT

size: few
J: TRBJ2-7
V: TRBV6-5
D: TRBD1
CDR3: CASSTRGQRYEQYF
DNA: TGTGCCAGCAGTACCAGGGGGCAAAGGTACGAGCAGTACTTC

size: -
J: TRBJ2-7
V: TRBV27
D: TRBD1
CDR3: CASSLLGTGVHEQYF
DNA: TGTGCCAGCAGTTTACTAGGGACAGGGGTGCACGAGCAGTACTTC

size: -
J: TRBJ2-2
V: TRBV14
D: -
CDR3: CASSQGMRYTGELFF
DNA: TGTGCCAGCAGCCAAGGGATGCGGTACACCGGGGAGCTGTTTTTT

size: few
J: TRBJ1-2
V: TRBV28
D: TRBD1
CDR3: CASTSGQGRSYGYTF
DNA: TGTGCCAGCACCTCCGGACAGGGACGGAGTTATGGCTACACCTTC

size: -
J: TRBJ1-3
V: TRBV7-6
D: -
CDR3: CASSLGTAASGNTIYF
DNA: TGTGCCAGCAGCTTAGGGACAGCGGCCTCTGGAAACACCATATATTTT

size: -
J: TRBJ1-5
V: TRBV19
D: -
CDR3: CASRGRPYSNQPQHF
DNA: TGTGCCAGTCGTGGGAGGCCGTATAGCAATCAGCCCCAGCATTTT

size: -
J: TRBJ2-6
V: TRBV10-3
D: TRBD1
CDR3: CAMTAGTAISGANVLTF
DNA: TGTGCCATGACCGCAGGGACAGCGATCTCTGGGGCCAACGTCCTGACTTTC

size: -
J: TRBJ1-3
V: TRBV2
D: -
CDR3: CASAAGMKSSGNTIYF
DNA: TGTGCCAGCGCAGCAGGGATGAAGAGCTCTGGAAACACCATATATTTT

size: -
J: TRBJ1-5
V: TRBV7-6
D: -
CDR3: CASSLLVGRDQPQHF
DNA: TGTGCCAGCAGCTTGTTAGTAGGCAGGGATCAGCCCCAGCATTTT

size: once
J: TRBJ2-4
V: TRBV19
D: -
CDR3: CASRAGRGAKNIQYF
DNA: TGTGCCAGTAGGGCGGGGCGCGGGGCCAAAAACATTCAGTACTTC

size: -
J: TRBJ2-1
V: TRBV24-1
D: -
CDR3: CATSDRSINEQFF
DNA: TGTGCCACCAGTGATCGGTCGATCAATGAGCAGTTCTTC

size: once
J: TRBJ1-2
V: TRBV9
D: -
CDR3: CASSVRGGGSNYGYTF
DNA: TGTGCCAGCAGCGTAAGGGGAGGGGGATCTAACTATGGCTACACCTTC

size: -
J: TRBJ1-2
V: TRBV1
D: -
CDR3: CTSSERTGCNGYTF
DNA: TGCACCAGCAGCGAACGGACAGGGTGTAATGGCTACACCTTC

size: -
J: TRBJ2-3
V: TRBV4-2
D: -
CDR3: CASSQDPSVGGLTDTQYF
DNA: TGTGCCAGCAGCCAAGACCCCAGTGTGGGGGGGCTAACAGATACGCAGTATTTT

size: -
J: TRBJ1-2
V: TRBV6-1
D: TRBD1
CDR3: CASSEAPDREYGYTF
DNA: TGTGCCAGCAGTGAAGCCCCGGACAGGGAATATGGCTACACCTTC

size: -
J: TRBJ1-3
V: TRBV7-8
D: TRBD1
CDR3: CASSLAGGGHTIYF
DNA: TGTGCCAGCAGCTTAGCAGGAGGGGGCCACACCATATATTTT

size: once
J: TRBJ1-3
V: TRBV6-1
D: TRBD1
CDR3: CASSARTGGSGNTIYF
DNA: TGTGCCAGCAGTGCCAGGACAGGGGGCTCTGGAAACACCATATATTTT

size: medium-sized
J: TRBJ1-6
V: TRBV6-5
D: -
CDR3: CASSYGGALNSPLHF
DNA: TGTGCCAGCAGTTACGGGGGGGCCCTGAATTCACCCCTCCACTTT